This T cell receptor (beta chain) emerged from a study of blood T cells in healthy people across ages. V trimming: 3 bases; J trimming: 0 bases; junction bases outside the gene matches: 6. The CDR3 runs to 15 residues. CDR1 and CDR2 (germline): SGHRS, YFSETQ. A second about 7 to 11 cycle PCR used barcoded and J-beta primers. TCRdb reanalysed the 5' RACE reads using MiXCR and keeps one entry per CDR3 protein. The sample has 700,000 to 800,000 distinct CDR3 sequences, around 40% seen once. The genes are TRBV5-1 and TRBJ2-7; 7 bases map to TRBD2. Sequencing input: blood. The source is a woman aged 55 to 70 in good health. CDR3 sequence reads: CASSWEGLTSYEQYF. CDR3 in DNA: TGCGCCAGCAGCTGGGAGGGCCTGACCTCCTACGAGCAGTACTTC.